This entry lists 32 T cell receptor beta chains sequenced from one sample in a study of cytomegalovirus exposure and HLA in healthy donors. Primers: 60 Vbeta forward and 13 Jbeta reverse. The assay was immunoSEQ multiplex PCR, and TCRdb's table has in-frame clones only and misses some. The top ten hold 0.9% to 1.1% of the sample, which has around 150,000 clones, around 77% seen once. The sample was PBMCs. All receptors come from a woman aged 40 to 49 in good health and CMV-seronegative.

The chain uses TRBV27 and TRBJ2-1, with 10 bases fitting TRBD2. Germline CDR1 is MNHEY and CDR2 is SMNVEV (reference sequence). The CDR3 loop spans 16 amino acids. The V gene end was trimmed by 3 bases and the J gene end by 6 bases; junction bases not matched to a gene: 8. In nucleotides, the CDR3 is TGTGCCAGCAGTTTCAGGAGCGGGAGGGGTTTCAATGAGCAGTTCTTC. Its protein product is CASSFRSGRGFNEQFF.

The J gene is TRBJ2-1, the V gene TRBV7-9; 13 positions agree with TRBD2. Germline V gene lookup returns CDR1 SEHNR and CDR2 FQNEAQ (reference sequence). Trimming took 5 bases from V and 8 from J; bases not matched to a gene: 12. CDR3 size: 17 residues. The CDR3 coding sequence is TGTGCCAGCAGCCAATTAGCGGTGGGACTAGCGGGACATGAGCAGTTCTTC. It specifies CASSQLAVGLAGHEQFF.

The chain employs TRBV5-6 and TRBJ2-2, with D perhaps TRBD1 (6 bases). Germline CDR1 SGHDT, CDR2 YYEEEE. The CDR3 covers 16 residues. V lost 4 bases to trimming and J lost 0 bases, with 13 bases between them. The CDR3: CASSADSRSNTGELFF. The CDR3 DNA is TGTGCCAGCAGCGCGGACAGTAGATCGAACACCGGGGAGCTGTTTTTT.

The chain joins TRBV9 to TRBJ2-3, with TRBD2 matching 7 bases. Losses at the gene ends were 0 bases for V and 8 bases for J; bases not matched to a gene: 12. Germline V gene lookup returns CDR1 SGDLS and CDR2 YYNGEE. CDR3 size: 16 residues. The CDR3: CASSVGGQPVAGTQYF. CDR3 in DNA: TGTGCCAGCAGCGTAGGAGGGCAGCCCGTAGCGGGTACGCAGTATTTT.

The chain is built from TRBV28 and TRBJ2-1; D gene uncertain. Germline lookup yields CDR1 MDHEN and CDR2 SYDVKM. This CDR3 contains 12 residues. Trimming stripped 5 bases from V and 4 bases from J, with 6 bases between. This CDR3 reads CASSREYNEQFF. The CDR3 nucleotides are TGTGCCAGCAGTAGAGAGTACAATGAGCAGTTCTTC.

The J gene is TRBJ1-1, the V gene TRBV11-3, with D maybe TRBD1 (5 bases). The CDR3 sequence is 15 residues long. Germline-derived CDR1 and CDR2 are SGHNT and YENEEA. The ends were cut back, 4 bases at V and 1 base at J, with 13 bases in the middle. The CDR3 DNA is TGTGCCAGCAGCTCTGCGGGGCTGAAGAACACTGAAGCTTTCTTT. It specifies CASSSAGLKNTEAFF.

This chain uses TRBV6-4 with TRBJ1-2; TRBD1 agrees at 10 bases. Germline CDR1 MRHNA, CDR2 SNTAGT. The CDR3 is 15 residues long. J lost 4 bases, V lost 5 bases, and 7 bases had no gene match. Here the CDR3 DNA reads TGTGCCAGCAGTTCCTCGGGACAGGGGAGCTATGGCTACACCTTC. Its protein is CASSSSGQGSYGYTF.

The gene calls are TRBV7-6 and TRBJ1-1; 8 bases are a match to TRBD1. The CDR3 spans 13 residues. Germline CDR1 reads SGHVS; CDR2 reads FNYEAQ. V gave up 4 bases and J gave up 3 bases; unmatched junction bases: 1. The CDR3, as DNA: TGTGCCAGCAGCTCGGACAGGGACACTGAAGCTTTCTTT. Protein sequence: CASSSDRDTEAFF.

V is TRBV9 and J is TRBJ2-1, with 10 nucleotides matching TRBD1. Trimming cost V 0 bases and J 4 bases; bases outside gene matches: 7. Germline V gene data show CDR1 as SGDLS and CDR2 as YYNGEE. This CDR3 has 17 residues. The CDR3 DNA reads as TGTGCCAGCAGCGTAGGTGGTGGGACAGGGGCTTACAATGAGCAGTTCTTC. Its protein product is CASSVGGGTGAYNEQFF.

The J gene is TRBJ2-3, the V gene TRBV7-3; D ambiguous. V was pared by 5 bases and J by 2 bases, with 20 bases between. Germline V CDR1 and CDR2: SGHTA, FQGTGA. CDR3 length equals 17 residues. CDR3 loop: CASSPSSQVFTTDTQYF. The DNA for the CDR3 is TGTGCCAGCAGCCCCTCCAGTCAGGTTTTCACCACAGATACGCAGTATTTT.

The rearrangement uses TRBV28 and TRBJ1-2; 7 bases are shared with TRBD1. V was clipped by 5 bases and J by 4 bases; unmatched bases: 16. This CDR3 comprises 17 residues. Germline CDR1 MDHEN, CDR2 SYDVKM. Written as DNA, the CDR3 is TGTGCCAGCAGTGAATCATCGCAAACAGGGGCCCTCTATGGCTACACCTTC. Protein: CASSESSQTGALYGYTF.

This clone was counted between two and nine times. CDR3 nucleotide sequence: TGCGCCAGCAGCTTGGCCCAGGGGCCGAGGGGCGGGACTGAAGCTTTCTTT. As protein: CASSLAQGPRGGTEAFF. The chain combines TRBV5-1 with TRBJ1-1; tentative D call: TRBD1 (6 bases). Between the trimmed V and J ends, which lost 0 bases and 5 bases, there was a span of 20 bases. This CDR3 has 17 residues. Germline V CDR1 and CDR2: SGHRS, YFSETQ.

The chain links TRBV19 to TRBJ1-5, with unresolved D. CDR1 LNHDA and CDR2 SQIVND come from the germline V gene (reference sequence). This CDR3 contains 13 residues. Trimming took off 3 bases at V and 4 bases at J, with 7 bases between the two ends. The CDR3 coding sequence is TGTGCCAGTAGTATTCGGGAAAATCAGCCCCAGCATTTT. This gives the protein CASSIRENQPQHF.

This chain uses TRBV19 with TRBJ2-3; D is uncertain. The CDR3 is made up of 14 amino acids. V lost 1 base and J 6 bases, leaving 11 bases between the germline ends. Germline CDR1 is LNHDA and CDR2 is SQIVND (reference sequence). The CDR3 nucleotides are TGTGCCAGTAGTATAGCGAGGAGTTCGGATACGCAGTATTTT. Translation gives CASSIARSSDTQYF.

The V gene is TRBV2, the J gene TRBJ2-5; TRBD1 aligns across 7 bases. Germline V gene sequence: CDR1 SNHLY, CDR2 FYNNEI. CDR3 length: 13 amino acids. V lost 10 bases and J lost 3; bases outside the gene matches: 8. For the CDR3, the DNA is TGTGCCATTTCGGACAGGATGGAAGAGACCCAGTACTTC. This encodes CAISDRMEETQYF.

The chain carries TRBV28 and TRBJ2-3; 7 bases fit TRBD2. This CDR3 contains 16 residues. Germline V lookup: CDR1 MDHEN, CDR2 SYDVKM. J gave up 3 bases and V 6 bases, and 12 bases lay outside the gene matches. CDR3 loop: CASSPYSSGTTDTQYF. CDR3 DNA: TGTGCCAGCAGCCCTTACTCTAGCGGAACTACAGATACGCAGTATTTT.

The chain uses TRBV11-3 and TRBJ2-1; 7 bases line up with TRBD2. Trimming removed 1 base from V and 0 bases from J; junction bases left unmatched: 3. Germline V gives CDR1 SGHNT, CDR2 YENEEA. This CDR3 contains 16 residues. CDR3 DNA: TGTGCCAGCAGCTTAGGGCGCGGGAGCTCCTACAATGAGCAGTTCTTC. Translating it yields CASSLGRGSSYNEQFF.

CDR3 protein: CASKDSNFNYGYTF. The DNA of the CDR3 is TGTGCCAGCAAGGACAGCAACTTTAACTATGGCTACACCTTC. The chain employs TRBV28 and TRBJ1-2, with D possibly being TRBD1 (6 bases). The CDR3 loop spans 14 amino acids. Trimming stripped 7 bases from V and 1 base from J, with 13 bases between. In germline, CDR1 is MDHEN, CDR2 SYDVKM.

Turning to this clone: At one of its ends the junction is not consistent with the germline gene, which may arise from a read error. The rearrangement uses TRBV30 and TRBJ2-7, with 7 bases aligning to TRBD2. CDR3 length equals 11 residues. CDR1 is GTSNPN, CDR2 SVGIG, per germline (reference sequence). The CDR3 nucleotides are TGTGCCGGGAGGGCCACGGGAGAGCAGTACTTC. It is translated as CAGRATGEQYF.

The CDR3 bases are TGTGCCAGCGGTGTATCAGGGGTGAGCAATCAGCCCCAGCATTTT. It is translated as CASGVSGVSNQPQHF. The J gene is TRBJ1-5, the V gene TRBV9; D perhaps matches TRBD1 (6 bases). Germline lookup yields CDR1 SGDLS and CDR2 YYNGEE. V was trimmed by 7 bases and J by 1 base, leaving 15 bases between them. The CDR3 spans 15 residues. The full variable domain, rest sourced from reference TRBV9 and TRBJ1-5, is DSGVTQTPKHLITATGQRVTLRCSPRSGDLSVYWYQQSLDQGLQFLIQYYNGEERAKGNILERFSAQQFPDLHSELNLSSLELGDSALYFCASGVSGVSNQPQHFGDGTRLSIL.

The V and J genes are TRBV11-2 and TRBJ2-2, with D maybe TRBD1 (5 bases). V lost 5 bases, J lost 5 bases, and 6 bases lay in between. From germline, CDR1 is SGHAT and CDR2 FQNNGV. The CDR3 spans 12 residues. CDR3 protein: CASSKGTGELFF. As DNA, the CDR3 is TGTGCCAGCAGCAAGGGGACCGGGGAGCTGTTTTTT.

V is TRBV28 and J is TRBJ1-2; tentatively, D is TRBD1 (5 bases). Per germline, CDR1 MDHEN and CDR2 SYDVKM. V gave up 4 bases and J gave up 1 base, with 13 bases separating them. The CDR3 runs to 15 residues. DNA of the CDR3: TGTGCCAGCAGTTCCCATATGGACATTAACTATGGCTACACCTTC. Translating it yields CASSSHMDINYGYTF.

Comments on this clone: The sample carries other DNA sequences with the same CDR3. V and J are TRBV18 and TRBJ2-1; tentatively, D is TRBD1 (5 bases). Looked up from germline, CDR1 is KGHSH and CDR2 is LQKENI. The V end lost 1 base, the J end lost 4 bases, and 11 bases lay between the germline ends. There are 15 residues in the CDR3. The CDR3 spells CASSPLAGSYNEQFF. The DNA of the CDR3 is TGTGCCAGCTCACCACTGGCAGGGTCGTACAATGAGCAGTTCTTC.

The V call is TRBV11-2, the J call TRBJ1-1; D is undetermined. Germline V gene lookup returns CDR1 SGHAT and CDR2 FQNNGV. This CDR3 is built from 14 residues. Trimming removed 0 bases at V and 4 bases at J, with 9 bases between. This chain's CDR3 is CASSLDTFATEAFF. CDR3 DNA: TGTGCCAGCAGCTTAGACACTTTTGCCACTGAAGCTTTCTTT.

This clone was recorded a few times. This chain connects TRBV6-5 to TRBJ2-1; maybe TRBD2 (6 bases). Germline loops: CDR1 MNHEY, CDR2 SVGAGI. V lost 1 base and J 6 bases, leaving 7 bases between the germline ends. This CDR3 has 13 amino acids. The CDR3 nucleotides are TGTGCCAGCAGTTACTACGGGAGCAATGAGCAGTTCTTC. This codes for CASSYYGSNEQFF.

In this sample, this clone turned up a few times. The chain combines TRBV2 with TRBJ2-6; 7 nucleotides align to TRBD1. CDR1 SNHLY and CDR2 FYNNEI come from the germline V gene. This CDR3 is 17 amino acids long. V lost 5 bases to trimming and J lost 3 bases; unmatched junction nucleotides: 10. CDR3 in amino acids: CASSLQGVRSGANVLTF. CDR3 sequence (DNA): TGTGCCAGCAGTCTTCAGGGGGTTCGGAGTGGGGCCAACGTCCTGACTTTC. Using reference TRBV2 and TRBJ2-6 for the parts outside the CDR3, the full variable domain is EPEVTQTPSHQVTQMGQEVILRCVPISNHLYFYWYRQILGQKVEFLVSFYNNEISEKSEIFDDQFSVERPDGSNFTLKIRSTKLEDSAMYFCASSLQGVRSGANVLTFGAGSRLTVL.

This clone was seen only a few times. This chain uses TRBV2 with TRBJ1-1; D may be TRBD1 (6 bases). V gave up 6 bases and J gave up 5 bases, with 19 bases separating them. The CDR3 totals 15 residues. The germline gives CDR1 SNHLY, CDR2 FYNNEI. CDR3 loop: CASRWGGTGYTEAFF. Written as DNA, the CDR3 is TGTGCCAGCAGGTGGGGTGGCACAGGGTATACTGAAGCTTTCTTT.

The rearrangement joins TRBV7-2 to TRBJ1-5; TRBD1 is a possible D gene (5 bases). V dropped 5 bases and J dropped 5 bases, with 13 bases sitting between them. The germline V gene encodes CDR1 SGHTA and CDR2 FQGNSA. The CDR3 spans 14 residues. The CDR3 nucleotides read TGTGCCAGCAGCCCAACCGCGGGGGATCAGCCCCAGCATTTT. Translation gives CASSPTAGDQPQHF.

This clone has only one observation. The chain uses TRBV5-4 and TRBJ2-3; the D gene is possibly TRBD2 (5 bases). Between the trimmed V and J ends, which lost 5 bases and 4 bases, there was a span of 11 bases. The CDR3 length is 13 residues. Per the germline V gene, CDR1 is SGHNT and CDR2 is YYREEE (reference sequence). CDR3 amino acids: CASRLGSADTQYF. In nucleotides, the CDR3 is TGTGCCAGCAGACTGGGTAGCGCAGATACGCAGTATTTT. Full variable domain (outside the CDR3, taken from reference TRBV5-4 and TRBJ2-3): ETGVTQSPTHLIKTRGQQVTLRCSSQSGHNTVSWYQQALGQGPQFIFQYYREEENGRGNFPPRFSGLQFPNYSSELNVNALELDDSALYLCASRLGSADTQYFGPGTRLTVL.

The CDR3 nucleotides read TGTGCCAGCAGCTTGGGGGGGATCCTTAATGAAAAACTGTTTTTT. Amino acids: CASSLGGILNEKLFF. The rearrangement joins TRBV7-2 to TRBJ1-4; D is possibly TRBD1 (5 bases). V was trimmed by 3 bases and J by 4 bases, leaving 12 bases between them. This CDR3 has 15 residues. The germline V gene encodes CDR1 SGHTA and CDR2 FQGNSA.

The CDR3, as DNA: TGTGCCAGCAGTCCAGGGACAGCCGGTTACCACGAGCAGTACTTC. It yields the protein CASSPGTAGYHEQYF. The gene calls are TRBV28 and TRBJ2-7; 7 nucleotides match TRBD1. V trimming: 5 bases; J trimming: 5 bases; junction bases outside the gene matches: 12. CDR3 length: 15 amino acids. The germline gives CDR1 MDHEN, CDR2 SYDVKM.

The count of this clone is one. The chain recombines TRBV27 with TRBJ1-1, with D possibly TRBD1 on 6 matching bases. V gave up 7 bases and J gave up 4 bases, with 16 bases separating them. This CDR3 contains 14 residues. Germline CDR1 is MNHEY and CDR2 is SMNVEV (reference sequence). This chain's CDR3 is CASTFHTGSTEAFF. The CDR3 DNA is TGTGCCAGCACTTTCCACACAGGGAGCACTGAAGCTTTCTTT.